A single T cell receptor (beta chain) is shown here with its context. The antigen is unknown. Included in the TCR beta cDNA libraries were unique molecular identifiers. Some 500,000 cDNA molecules were recovered from an input of roughly 0.85 to 10 million T cells. One entry per CDR3 protein results from TCRdb running MiXCR on the PCR reads. The sample includes about 460,000 distinct CDR3 sequences, over 35% of them seen just once. J was trimmed by 4 bases and V by 6 bases; bases with no gene match: 9. Germline V gene sequence: CDR1 SQVTM, CDR2 ANQGSEA. The CDR3 is 15 residues long. The sample comes from a study of post-analysis software for immune sequencing data. Study outcomes and limitations: Pronounced co-clustering by F measure was evident among identically batched samples. Relative to controls, patients had 4 or 5 TRBV segments at higher frequency, with TRBV5-6, TRBV5-1 and TRBV20-1 among these.

This rearrangement joins TRBV29-1 to TRBJ1-4; 9 bases map to TRBD1. The sequence came from a girl aged 5 to 17 with multiple sclerosis. Material: blood. In nucleotides, the CDR3 is TGCAGCGTCGTAGGGACAGGGCTATTTAATGAAAAACTGTTTTTT. Its protein is CSVVGTGLFNEKLFF.